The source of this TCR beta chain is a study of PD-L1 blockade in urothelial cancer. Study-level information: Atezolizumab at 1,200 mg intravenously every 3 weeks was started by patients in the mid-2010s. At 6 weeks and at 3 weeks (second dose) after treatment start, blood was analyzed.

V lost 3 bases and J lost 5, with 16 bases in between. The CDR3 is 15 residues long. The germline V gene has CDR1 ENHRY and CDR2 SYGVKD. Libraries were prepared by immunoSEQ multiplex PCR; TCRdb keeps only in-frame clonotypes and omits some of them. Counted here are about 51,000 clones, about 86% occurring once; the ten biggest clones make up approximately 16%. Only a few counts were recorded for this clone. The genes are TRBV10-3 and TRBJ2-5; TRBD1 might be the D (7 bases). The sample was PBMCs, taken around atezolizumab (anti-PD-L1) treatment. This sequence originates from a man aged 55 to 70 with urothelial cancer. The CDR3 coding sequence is TGTGCCATCAGTGACAAGACAGGGAGGTACGAGACCCAGTACTTC. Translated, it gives CAISDKTGRYETQYF.